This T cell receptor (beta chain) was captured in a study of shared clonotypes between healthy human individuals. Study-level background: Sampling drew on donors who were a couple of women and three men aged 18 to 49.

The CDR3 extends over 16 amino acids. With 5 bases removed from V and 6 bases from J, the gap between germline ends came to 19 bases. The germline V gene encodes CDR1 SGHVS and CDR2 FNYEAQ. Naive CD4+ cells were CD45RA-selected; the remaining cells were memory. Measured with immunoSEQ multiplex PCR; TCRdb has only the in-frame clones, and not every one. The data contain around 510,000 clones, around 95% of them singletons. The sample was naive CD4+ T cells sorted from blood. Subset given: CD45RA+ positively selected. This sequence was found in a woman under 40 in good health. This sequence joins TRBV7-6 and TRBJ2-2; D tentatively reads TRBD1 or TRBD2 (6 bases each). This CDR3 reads CASSPGGTLHPGELFF. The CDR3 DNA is TGTGCCAGCAGCCCAGGCGGGACATTACACCCCGGGGAGCTGTTTTTT.